This T cell receptor (beta chain) is drawn from a study of CD8 T cells in Susac syndrome. An amount of RNA that ranged from roughly 0.45 to 1 ug was reverse transcribed with random hexamers. One entry per CDR3 protein, called by TCRdb with MiXCR from the immunoSEQ multiplex PCR reads. Of roughly 190,000 distinct CDR3 sequences in the sample, approximately 94% are singletons; the top ten hold 0.1%. The CDR3 length is 17 residues. V lost 6 bases to trimming and J lost 0 bases, with 17 bases between them. The sequence was collected from a human donor in good health. The sample consisted of CD4+ T cells from PBMCs. This rearrangement joins TRBV12-3 or TRBV12-4 to TRBJ2-2; D might be TRBD1 or TRBD2, each matching 6 bases. CDR3 loop: CASSWGPGTPNTGELFF. In DNA form, the CDR3 reads TGTGCCAGCAGCTGGGGGCCCGGGACTCCGAACACCGGGGAGCTGTTTTTT.